These 27 T cell receptor beta chains were all obtained from the same sample, sequenced in a study of blood T cell repertoires in COVID-19. The method was immunoSEQ multiplex PCR; TCRdb's version includes in-frame clones alone and lacks a portion of them. The sample comprises some 220,000 clones, 75% to 85% of which are singletons, and less than 6% rests with the top ten. Sequencing was performed on peripheral blood. The receptors here all came from a woman aged 65 to 85 with COVID-19, enrolled during active disease.

The chain recombines TRBV6-6 with TRBJ2-7; 8 nucleotides match TRBD1. Trimming removed 7 bases from V and 2 bases from J; junction bases left unmatched: 7. Per the germline V gene, CDR1 is MNHNY and CDR2 is SVGAGI (reference sequence). This CDR3 has 14 residues. The CDR3 region is CASTQTGETYEQYF. The CDR3, as DNA: TGTGCCAGCACCCAGACAGGGGAGACCTACGAGCAGTACTTC.

The genes are TRBV9 and TRBJ1-2; possible D gene TRBD1, 5 bases. The CDR3 consists of 15 residues. Per the germline V gene, CDR1 is SGDLS and CDR2 is YYNGEE. V was shortened by 3 bases and J by 2 bases, with 14 bases between the two germline ends. The CDR3 sequence: CASSARQQTNYGYTF. DNA for the CDR3: TGTGCCAGCAGCGCAAGACAGCAGACCAACTATGGCTACACCTTC.

This clone has only a few counts. The V call is TRBV7-6, the J call TRBJ2-1, with 16 bases fitting TRBD2. Germline V gene sequence: CDR1 SGHVS, CDR2 FNYEAQ. V trimming: 6 bases; J trimming: 3 bases; junction bases outside the gene matches: 17. The length of the CDR3 is 21 residues. In DNA, the CDR3 is TGTGCCAGCAGTTTCCTTCCCGGGGGACTAGCGGGAGGGGGGCTCTACAATGAGCAGTTCTTC. Its translation is CASSFLPGGLAGGGLYNEQFF.

The V gene is TRBV7-7, the J gene TRBJ2-1; 8 bases match TRBD2. The germline V gene encodes CDR1 SSHAT and CDR2 FNYEAQ (reference sequence). V was pared by 0 bases and J by 2 bases, with 9 bases of the junction left unmatched. This CDR3 spans 18 amino acids. CDR3 loop: CASSLAPVTSETYNEQFF. CDR3 coding DNA: TGTGCCAGCAGCTTAGCCCCGGTGACTAGCGAAACCTACAATGAGCAGTTCTTC.

This chain uses TRBV9 with TRBJ1-2, with D perhaps matching TRBD1 (5 bases). This CDR3 comprises 14 residues. V lost 1 base and J 5 bases, leaving 12 bases between the germline ends. The germline CDR1 and CDR2 sequences are SGDLS and YYNGEE. The CDR3 spells CASSVSSRGYGYTF. The CDR3 DNA follows: TGTGCCAGCAGCGTAAGCAGCCGGGGGTATGGCTACACCTTC.

The V and J genes are TRBV19 and TRBJ1-3; 9 positions match TRBD1. The CDR3 consists of 15 residues. Germline-derived CDR1 and CDR2 are LNHDA and SQIVND (reference sequence). V lost 7 bases, J lost 3 bases, and 7 bases stayed unmatched. The CDR3 loop reads CASTPRTGVGNTIYF. As DNA, the CDR3 is TGTGCCAGTACCCCAAGGACAGGGGTTGGAAACACCATATATTTT.

This clone was recorded only once. The V call is TRBV7-2, the J call TRBJ1-2; TRBD1 matches 11 bases. V shed 4 bases and J 7 bases; nucleotides not matched to a gene: 5. Germline loops: CDR1 SGHTA, CDR2 FQGNSA. The CDR3 covers 14 residues. The CDR3 reads CASSYRTGGSGYTF. The CDR3 region has the DNA TGTGCCAGCAGCTACAGGACAGGGGGCAGTGGCTACACCTTC.

V and J are TRBV28 and TRBJ2-3; TRBD1 aligns across 9 bases. The length of the CDR3 is 13 residues. CDR1 is MDHEN, CDR2 SYDVKM, per germline. V lost 6 bases to trimming and J lost 5 bases; unmatched junction nucleotides: 3. CDR3 bases: TGTGCCAGCAGGACGACAGGGGGAGATACGCAGTATTTT. Translated: CASRTTGGDTQYF.

This clone was recorded once. J is TRBJ1-2 and V is TRBV29-1, with 9 bases that match TRBD1. With 4 bases clipped from V and 1 base from J, the junction kept 7 bases outside the gene matches. This CDR3 is built from 15 residues. CDR1 and CDR2 from the germline V gene are SQVTM and ANQGSEA. CDR3 amino acids: CSVVRTGDLNYGYTF. The CDR3 nucleotides are TGCAGCGTTGTGCGGACAGGGGACCTTAACTATGGCTACACCTTC.

This clone occurred once. V is TRBV27 and J is TRBJ2-3, with D possibly being TRBD2 (5 bases). The CDR3 loop spans 13 amino acids. Germline V gene lookup returns CDR1 MNHEY and CDR2 SMNVEV (reference sequence). V was shortened by 0 bases and J by 6 bases, with 7 bases between the two germline ends. This chain's CDR3 is CASSLSRGDTQYF. The CDR3 DNA is TGTGCCAGCAGTTTATCTCGCGGGGATACGCAGTATTTT.

This clone was recorded only once. The CDR3 loop reads CASSQGGRDEQFF. CDR3 sequence (DNA): TGTGCCAGCAGCCAAGGGGGGCGGGATGAGCAGTTCTTC. The J gene is TRBJ2-1, the V gene TRBV4-2, with a weak D call TRBD1 (6 bases). The germline V gene has CDR1 LGHNA and CDR2 YNFKEQ. The ends were cut back, 1 base at V and 8 bases at J, with 9 bases in the middle. This CDR3 is 13 amino acids long.

The rearrangement uses TRBV7-2 and TRBJ2-1, with 9 bases that match TRBD2. V was clipped by 8 bases and J by 8 bases; unmatched bases: 13. The V gene's germline CDR1 is SGHTA and CDR2 FQGNSA. CDR3 length equals 15 residues. The CDR3 spells CASLWGGRAAHEQFF. CDR3 sequence (DNA): TGTGCCAGCCTCTGGGGCGGGAGGGCCGCCCATGAGCAGTTCTTC.

The chain uses TRBV5-4 and TRBJ2-2, with 8 bases aligning to TRBD1. Germline-derived CDR1 and CDR2 are SGHNT and YYREEE (reference sequence). The CDR3 is 14 residues long. V dropped 4 bases and J dropped 4; count of bases not matched to a gene: 3. DNA of the CDR3: TGTGCCAGCAGCCTGGACAGGGTCACCGGGGAGCTGTTTTTT. Residues: CASSLDRVTGELFF.

In its sample, this clone was seen once. The V call is TRBV7-8, the J call TRBJ2-7, with D unresolved. Germline V lookup: CDR1 SGHVS, CDR2 FQNEAQ. Trimming removed 5 bases at V and 1 base at J, with 6 bases between. The CDR3 is 12 residues long. The DNA for the CDR3 is TGTGCCAGCAGCCCCAGGTCCTACGAGCAGTACTTC. Translation: CASSPRSYEQYF.

The chain has TRBV5-1 and TRBJ2-7; TRBD1 is a possible D gene (7 bases). Germline CDR1 SGHRS, CDR2 YFSETQ. Trimming stripped 4 bases from V and 3 bases from J, with 20 bases between. This CDR3 spans 16 amino acids. The CDR3 region has the DNA TGCGCCAGCAGCCCTACCGGCGCAGGGGGGATCTACGAGCAGTACTTC. This gives the protein CASSPTGAGGIYEQYF.

The chain employs TRBV4-3 and TRBJ2-1; D may be TRBD2 (6 bases). Between the trimmed V and J ends, which lost 5 bases and 3 bases, there was a span of 14 bases. The CDR3 covers 15 residues. Germline V lookup: CDR1 LGHNA, CDR2 YSLEER. CDR3 amino acids: CASSGGIADYNEQFF. The CDR3 nucleotides are TGCGCCAGCAGCGGGGGGATAGCGGACTACAATGAGCAGTTCTTC.

The chain links TRBV3-1 (or the pseudogene TRBV3-2) to TRBJ2-1, with TRBD1 as a possible D gene (5 bases). Per germline, CDR1 LGHDT and CDR2 YNNKEL (reference sequence). Trimming pared 5 bases from V and 0 bases from J, leaving 11 bases between. This CDR3 is 15 amino acids long. The CDR3 DNA is TGTGCCAGCAGCTCCAGGGTGAGCTCCTACAATGAGCAGTTCTTC. Protein sequence: CASSSRVSSYNEQFF.

CDR3 in DNA: TGTGCCAGCAGGGACAGGGGTAACACGGGGGAGACCCAGTACTTC. Amino acid sequence: CASRDRGNTGETQYF. V and J are TRBV2 and TRBJ2-5; 9 nucleotides line up with TRBD1. The V segment lost 6 bases and the J segment 5 bases; nucleotides outside the gene matches: 10. CDR1 and CDR2 (germline): SNHLY, FYNNEI. The CDR3 spans 15 residues. The variable domain in full, with the rest retrieved from reference TRBV2 and TRBJ2-5, is EPEVTQTPSHQVTQMGQEVILRCVPISNHLYFYWYRQILGQKVEFLVSFYNNEISEKSEIFDDQFSVERPDGSNFTLKIRSTKLEDSAMYFCASRDRGNTGETQYFGPGTRLLVL.

Notes on this clone: At one of its ends the junction is not consistent with the germline gene, which may arise from a read error. CDR3 nucleotides: TGCGCCAGCAGTTTGGTGGACAGCGACTATGGCTACACCTTC. It encodes CASSLVDSDYGYTF. V gene TRBV5-1 combines with J gene TRBJ1-2; D perhaps matches TRBD1 (6 bases). The CDR3 runs 14 residues. Germline V gives CDR1 SGHRS, CDR2 YFSETQ.

The chain employs TRBV28 and TRBJ2-3, with 7 bases that match TRBD2. V lost 1 base and J lost 4; bases outside the gene matches: 8. The V gene's germline CDR1 is MDHEN and CDR2 SYDVKM. CDR3 length: 16 residues. The CDR3 nucleotides are TGTGCCAGCAGTTTATTAAGTCGACTAGCCTCAGATACGCAGTATTTT. Protein: CASSLLSRLASDTQYF.

The rearrangement uses TRBV9 and TRBJ2-5; D is ambiguous. The germline gives CDR1 SGDLS, CDR2 YYNGEE. This CDR3 contains 13 residues. V lost 4 bases and J 7 bases, leaving 14 bases between the germline ends. The CDR3 here is CASSSPYPGTQYF. As DNA, the CDR3 is TGTGCCAGCAGCTCCCCCTATCCAGGGACCCAGTACTTC. The complete variable domain, with remaining parts taken from reference TRBV9 and TRBJ2-5, reads DSGVTQTPKHLITATGQRVTLRCSPRSGDLSVYWYQQSLDQGLQFLIQYYNGEERAKGNILERFSAQQFPDLHSELNLSSLELGDSALYFCASSSPYPGTQYFGPGTRLLVL.

V and J are TRBV30 and TRBJ1-1; D unclear. The CDR3 sequence is 13 residues long. V was cut by 1 base and J by 5 bases, with 11 bases left in between. Germline CDR1 and CDR2: GTSNPN and SVGIG (reference sequence). The CDR3 region has the DNA TGTGCCTGGAGTGGAAGATTCGGGACTGAAGCTTTCTTT. Protein: CAWSGRFGTEAFF.

This chain uses TRBV11-2 with TRBJ2-7, with 12 bases aligning to TRBD2. The CDR3 sequence is 17 residues long. J was trimmed by 0 bases and V by 5 bases; bases with no gene match: 8. Germline V gene lookup returns CDR1 SGHAT and CDR2 FQNNGV. The CDR3 nucleotides read TGTGCCAGCAGCGGACTAGCGGGATCTAGAAGCTCCTACGAGCAGTACTTC. It is translated as CASSGLAGSRSSYEQYF.

This clone was seen a handful of times. V gene TRBV6-2 or TRBV6-3 combines with J gene TRBJ1-2; the match to TRBD1 covers 7 bases. The CDR3 runs to 15 residues. Per germline, CDR1 MNHEY and CDR2 SVGEGT. V lost 0 bases, J lost 4 bases, and 5 bases stayed unmatched. The CDR3 DNA reads as TGTGCCAGCAGTTACTCCAAGGGACAGCTCTATGGCTACACCTTC. This sequence encodes CASSYSKGQLYGYTF.

This clone was counted a single time. The chain recombines TRBV19 with TRBJ1-6, with D possibly being TRBD1 (5 bases). CDR1 and CDR2 from the germline V gene are LNHDA and SQIVND (reference sequence). The V and J ends lost 1 base and 9 bases respectively, with 10 bases between them. The CDR3 has 14 amino acids. DNA for the CDR3: TGTGCCAGTAGTATAGGGGGCAGGAGTTCACCCCTCCACTTT. Encoded protein: CASSIGGRSSPLHF.

The V gene is TRBV27, the J gene TRBJ1-6; no clear D gene. The V end lost 4 bases, the J end lost 8 bases, and 12 bases lay between the germline ends. CDR1 MNHEY and CDR2 SMNVEV come from the germline V gene (reference sequence). The CDR3 is 14 amino acids. The CDR3 protein is CASSSRRFDSPLHF. The CDR3, as DNA: TGTGCCAGCAGTTCCCGTAGATTCGATTCACCCCTCCACTTT.

This clone was counted once. V is TRBV5-6 and J is TRBJ2-2, with D maybe TRBD2 (5 bases). The V end lost 4 bases, the J end lost 6 bases, and 16 bases lay between the germline ends. Germline loops: CDR1 SGHDT, CDR2 YYEEEE. CDR3 size: 15 residues. The CDR3 loop reads CASSTAGVAAGELFF. Here the CDR3 DNA reads TGTGCCAGCAGCACGGCCGGGGTCGCGGCCGGGGAGCTGTTTTTT.